The next 9 T cell receptor beta chains were all read from a single sample in a study of shared clonotypes between healthy human individuals (dated by TCRdb to 2020 to 2022). Preparation of the library involved the immunoSEQ multiplex PCR assay. The table comes from immuneACCESS by way of TCRdb, which keeps in-frame sequences with V and J called. Part of the clones is missing from these tables; in studies checked, under half for an unresolved V gene and the rest for unknown reasons. Present in this sample are about 490,000 clones, around 79% of which were seen just once. The top ten clones comprise 12% of the sample. The source material was PBMCs. The receptors stem from a middle-aged woman in good health. Some clones in this sample may be carry-over from other donors' samples.

The V gene is TRBV7-3, the J gene TRBJ2-5, with 12 bases aligning to TRBD2. This CDR3 has 17 amino acids. The germline CDR1 and CDR2 sequences are SGHTA and FQGTGA. Losses at the gene ends were 4 bases for V and 2 bases for J; bases not matched to a gene: 8. CDR3 loop: CASSSGLAGIPQETQYF. Here the CDR3 DNA reads TGTGCCAGCAGCTCGGGACTAGCGGGCATACCTCAAGAGACCCAGTACTTC.

J is TRBJ2-7 and V is TRBV19; 9 nucleotides line up with TRBD1. Germline CDR1 reads LNHDA; CDR2 reads SQIVND (reference sequence). The length of the CDR3 is 15 residues. J gave up 4 bases and V 3 bases, and 7 bases lay outside the gene matches. In DNA, the CDR3 is TGTGCCAGTAGTATTGTTGGGACAGGGTCTTACGAGCAGTACTTC. Translating it yields CASSIVGTGSYEQYF.

This chain joins TRBV6-5 and TRBJ1-1, with D unclear. The germline CDR1 and CDR2 sequences are MNHEY and SVGAGI. CDR3 length: 14 residues. The germline V and J ends were trimmed by 0 bases and 4 bases, with 9 bases remaining between them. The CDR3 sequence: CASSYSTRSTEAFF. The CDR3 DNA reads TGTGCCAGCAGTTACTCGACCAGGAGCACTGAAGCTTTCTTT.

V is TRBV2 and J is TRBJ2-5, with 10 bases aligning to TRBD2. Germline V gene lookup returns CDR1 SNHLY and CDR2 FYNNEI. The CDR3 covers 13 residues. The trim removed 6 bases at V and 4 bases at J, leaving 2 bases unmatched. CDR3 DNA: TGTGCCAGCAGGGCTAGCGGGAGAGAGACCCAGTACTTC. It codes for CASRASGRETQYF. The variable domain in full, with the rest retrieved from reference TRBV2 and TRBJ2-5, is EPEVTQTPSHQVTQMGQEVILRCVPISNHLYFYWYRQILGQKVEFLVSFYNNEISEKSEIFDDQFSVERPDGSNFTLKIRSTKLEDSAMYFCASRASGRETQYFGPGTRLLVL.

This clone was observed a few times. One end of the junction does not line up with germline, which may come from a read error. V usage is TRBV7-3 and J usage is TRBJ2-2; D not certain. CDR1 and CDR2 from the germline V gene are SGHTA and FQGTGA. The length of the CDR3 is 13 residues. Here the CDR3 reads CASRPSNTGELFF. DNA for the CDR3: TGTGCCAGCCGCCCATCGAATACCGGGGAGCTGTTTTTT.

This clone was counted between two and nine times. J is TRBJ2-7 and V is TRBV28, with 8 bases lining up with TRBD1. The germline CDR1 and CDR2 sequences are MDHEN and SYDVKM. J lost 2 bases, V lost 6 bases, and 9 bases had no gene match. This CDR3 has 15 amino acids. CDR3 in amino acids: CASSTPGQATYEQYF. For the CDR3, the DNA is TGTGCCAGCAGCACGCCGGGACAGGCTACCTACGAGCAGTACTTC.

The chain recombines TRBV5-1 with TRBJ2-5, with D perhaps matching TRBD2 (5 bases). The DNA end is a closer match to TRBJ2-7, so the J assignment may be wrong. Germline V gives CDR1 SGHRS, CDR2 YFSETQ. CDR3 length equals 11 residues. The CDR3 DNA follows: TGCGCCAGCAGCGCCGGGGTCGAGCAGTACTTC. As protein: CASSAGVEQYF.

The chain employs TRBV5-6 and TRBJ2-1; 9 bases align to TRBD2. Germline V gives CDR1 SGHDT, CDR2 YYEEEE. With V trimmed by 4 bases and J by 3 bases, 8 bases remained unmatched. This CDR3 is built from 16 residues. The CDR3 nucleotides are TGTGCCAGCAGCACCCTTAGCGGGAGACGCTACAATGAGCAGTTCTTC. Translation gives CASSTLSGRRYNEQFF.

In this sample, this clone turned up a few times. The chain couples TRBV5-6 to TRBJ1-3, with D possibly matching TRBD1 (6 bases). Trimming left V 4 bases short and J 2 bases short, with 10 bases between. The CDR3 spans 14 residues. Germline V lookup: CDR1 SGHDT, CDR2 YYEEEE. The CDR3 is CASSPGATGNTIYF. The CDR3 DNA sequence: TGTGCCAGCAGCCCAGGGGCAACTGGAAACACCATATATTTT.